Shown below are 30 T cell receptor beta chains from a single sample sequenced in a study of blood T cell repertoires in COVID-19. Sequencing was performed with immunoSEQ multiplex PCR; in TCRdb, only in-frame clones are kept and a portion is missing. Of 30,000 to 45,000 clones listed, more than 80% are singletons. Sequenced input: peripheral blood. The source of these receptors is a man aged 55 to 70 in a cohort sampled during active COVID-19.

The gene calls are TRBV5-1 and TRBJ2-7; a possible D gene is TRBD1 (5 bases). CDR1 and CDR2 from the germline V gene are SGHRS and YFSETQ. Trimming left V 1 base short and J 1 base short, with 12 bases between. The CDR3 totals 15 residues. The CDR3 loop is CASSLTITGSYEQYF. CDR3 DNA: TGCGCCAGCAGCTTGACTATCACAGGATCCTACGAGCAGTACTTC.

This clone has only a few counts. The rearrangement uses TRBV4-1 and TRBJ1-5; D is possibly TRBD1 (6 bases). The CDR3 runs to 14 residues. Per the germline V gene, CDR1 is MGHRA and CDR2 is YSYEKL. V was cut by 4 bases and J by 5 bases, with 12 bases left in between. The CDR3 loop reads CASSPTGLDQPQHF. The CDR3 DNA reads as TGCGCCAGCAGCCCAACAGGGTTAGATCAGCCCCAGCATTTT.

This rearrangement joins TRBV24-1 to TRBJ2-2, with D possibly TRBD1 on 6 matching bases. This CDR3 spans 11 amino acids. Germline V gene data show CDR1 as KGHDR and CDR2 as SFDVKD. Trimming cost V 9 bases and J 7 bases, with 8 bases left between them. The CDR3 DNA reads as TGTGCCACCGGCAGGGGCGGGGAGCTGTTTTTT. It yields the protein CATGRGGELFF.

The chain uses TRBV6-6 and TRBJ1-2; TRBD1 might be the D (5 bases). Trimming removed 7 bases at V and 6 bases at J, with 18 bases between. Germline-derived CDR1 and CDR2 are MNHNY and SVGAGI (reference sequence). The CDR3 consists of 14 residues. The CDR3, as DNA: TGTGCCAGCATGGGGCTGAACTCCCTTCATGGCTACACCTTC. This gives the protein CASMGLNSLHGYTF.

This clone has just one count. The rearrangement uses TRBV2 and TRBJ2-7; TRBD1 agrees at 7 bases. Germline assignment: CDR1 SNHLY and CDR2 FYNNEI. The CDR3 contains 14 residues. V lost 6 bases, J lost 0 bases, and 5 bases stayed unmatched. DNA for the CDR3: TGTGCCAGCAGGGGACAGATTAACTCCTACGAGCAGTACTTC. This sequence encodes CASRGQINSYEQYF.

This clone was observed a few times. V is TRBV30 and J is TRBJ1-6; TRBD1 might be the D (6 bases). The V gene's germline CDR1 is GTSNPN and CDR2 SVGIG (reference sequence). The V end was cut by 4 bases, the J end by 6 bases, with 13 bases between. The CDR3 consists of 14 residues. CDR3 loop: CAWTLGTLNSPLHF. In DNA, the CDR3 is TGTGCCTGGACCCTCGGGACACTTAATTCACCCCTCCACTTT.

This clone was observed a few times. This chain links TRBV19 with TRBJ1-1; TRBD1 might be the D (6 bases). The CDR3 sequence is 13 residues long. The germline gives CDR1 LNHDA, CDR2 SQIVND (reference sequence). Trimming pared 8 bases from V and 0 bases from J, leaving 10 bases between. The CDR3 spells CASGDTMNTEAFF. In nucleotides, the CDR3 is TGTGCCAGTGGGGACACCATGAACACTGAAGCTTTCTTT. The whole variable domain, remainder taken from reference TRBV19 and TRBJ1-1, is DGGITQSPKYLFRKEGQNVTLSCEQNLNHDAMYWYRQDPGQGLRLIYYSQIVNDFQKGDIAEGYSVSREKKESFPLTVTSAQKNPTAFYLCASGDTMNTEAFFGQGTRLTVV.

This clone has more than one count but fewer than ten. CDR3 sequence (DNA): TGTGCCAGCAGTTTCAGGGGGTCACCCCTCCACTTT. Translated: CASSFRGSPLHF. The V gene is TRBV12-3 or TRBV12-4, the J gene TRBJ1-6; 7 nucleotides align to TRBD1. The CDR3 runs 12 residues. The V segment lost 3 bases and the J segment 10 bases; nucleotides outside the gene matches: 0.

The chain joins TRBV29-1 to TRBJ1-5, with 7 bases lining up with TRBD1. Trimming cost V 7 bases and J 2 bases; bases outside gene matches: 11. Germline CDR1 reads SQVTM; CDR2 reads ANQGSEA. The length of the CDR3 is 15 residues. The CDR3 DNA follows: TGCAGCGCTACGACAGGGAGTGGCGGCAATCAGCCCCAGCATTTT. It translates to CSATTGSGGNQPQHF.

The rearrangement links TRBV6-5 to TRBJ1-5, with D unresolved. Trimming shortened V by 5 bases and J by 7 bases, and 15 bases separated the two germline ends. The CDR3 runs to 14 residues. Germline CDR1 and CDR2: MNHEY and SVGAGI. The CDR3 nucleotides read TGTGCCAGCAGTATCCCGGGAATTTGGCAGCCCCAGCATTTT. Protein sequence: CASSIPGIWQPQHF.

V usage is TRBV11-3 and J usage is TRBJ2-7; D is uncertain. There are 13 residues in the CDR3. V lost 3 bases, J lost 3 bases, and 9 bases lay in between. From germline, CDR1 is SGHNT and CDR2 YENEEA. DNA of the CDR3: TGTGCCAGCAGCTTTGAGAGTAACTACGAGCAGTACTTC. This sequence encodes CASSFESNYEQYF.

The CDR3 coding sequence is TGTGCCACCAGCAGATCGGACAAGCAAGAGACCCAGTACTTC. Translating it yields CATSRSDKQETQYF. The genes are TRBV15 and TRBJ2-5; D possibly corresponds to TRBD1 (5 bases). Trimming pared 2 bases from V and 2 bases from J, leaving 9 bases between. This CDR3 spans 14 amino acids. Germline CDR1 reads LNHNV; CDR2 reads YYDKDF (reference sequence).

This clone has a single count. V and J are TRBV11-3 and TRBJ2-7, with D perhaps TRBD1 (7 bases). Looked up from germline, CDR1 is SGHNT and CDR2 is YENEEA. V was shortened by 5 bases and J by 6 bases, with 8 bases between the two germline ends. The CDR3 spans 11 residues. CDR3 nucleotides: TGTGCCAGCAGCCAGGGGGGCGAGCAGTACTTC. Its protein is CASSQGGEQYF.

This clone is medium-sized by share. The rearrangement joins TRBV7-9 to TRBJ1-5; the D gene is possibly TRBD1 (6 bases). V gave up 5 bases and J gave up 0 bases, with 14 bases separating them. CDR1 and CDR2 from the germline V gene are SEHNR and FQNEAQ (reference sequence). The CDR3 is made up of 16 amino acids. CDR3 coding DNA: TGTGCCAGCAGCCTCGGACAGCCCAATAGCAATCAGCCCCAGCATTTT. This codes for CASSLGQPNSNQPQHF.

This clone was found a few times. The rearrangement uses TRBV2 and TRBJ2-7, with D perhaps TRBD1 (5 bases). Germline CDR1 reads SNHLY; CDR2 reads FYNNEI. The length of the CDR3 is 14 residues. Trimming stripped 8 bases from V and 6 bases from J, with 20 bases between. The chain's CDR3 is CASVGPRRNSEQYF. CDR3 DNA: TGTGCCAGCGTGGGGCCAAGAAGAAATTCCGAGCAGTACTTC. Based on the CDR3 plus reference TRBV2 and TRBJ2-7, the full variable domain is EPEVTQTPSHQVTQMGQEVILRCVPISNHLYFYWYRQILGQKVEFLVSFYNNEISEKSEIFDDQFSVERPDGSNFTLKIRSTKLEDSAMYFCASVGPRRNSEQYFGPGTRLTVT.

This clone occurred a few times. The chain has TRBV15 and TRBJ2-3; 9 positions agree with TRBD2. Germline CDR1 is LNHNV and CDR2 is YYDKDF (reference sequence). The CDR3 totals 15 residues. The trim removed 5 bases at V and 1 base at J, leaving 4 bases unmatched. CDR3 protein: CATSVTSGGTDTQYF. DNA of the CDR3: TGTGCCACCAGCGTGACTAGCGGAGGCACAGATACGCAGTATTTT.

The chain has TRBV6-5 and TRBJ2-7; D ambiguous. V dropped 0 bases and J dropped 1 base, with 13 bases sitting between them. CDR3 length equals 16 residues. Germline V lookup: CDR1 MNHEY, CDR2 SVGAGI. The DNA of the CDR3 is TGTGCCAGCAGTTACTCGCACAGACCGACGTCCTACGAGCAGTACTTC. Translation gives CASSYSHRPTSYEQYF.

This chain uses TRBV20-1 with TRBJ2-5; TRBD2 matches 8 bases. Trimming cost V 3 bases and J 4 bases; bases outside gene matches: 13. Germline-derived CDR1 and CDR2 are DFQATT and SNEGSKA (reference sequence). The CDR3 has 16 residues. The DNA of the CDR3 is TGCAGTGCTAGTAAGGTCGGGGCGAGCGGGGGAGAGACCCAGTACTTC. Its protein is CSASKVGASGGETQYF.

The chain recombines TRBV4-2 with TRBJ1-5; D is perhaps TRBD1 (5 bases). From germline, CDR1 is LGHNA and CDR2 YNFKEQ. Trimming stripped 4 bases from V and 0 bases from J, with 10 bases between. The CDR3 consists of 15 residues. CDR3 sequence: CASSLTTDSNQPQHF. The DNA of the CDR3 is TGTGCCAGCAGCCTGACGACAGATAGCAATCAGCCCCAGCATTTT.

The chain employs TRBV11-3 and TRBJ2-7; D remains ambiguous. The CDR3 sequence is 14 residues long. CDR1 and CDR2 (germline): SGHNT, YENEEA. Trimming removed 5 bases at V and 3 bases at J, with 14 bases between. CDR3 nucleotide sequence: TGTGCCAGCAGCCCAACCTCTAACGGCTACGAGCAGTACTTC. This sequence encodes CASSPTSNGYEQYF.

The CDR3 DNA sequence: TGTGCCAGCAGTCCTACAATGGGCCTAGCGTCACCAAAAGAGCAGTTCTTC. This encodes CASSPTMGLASPKEQFF. The chain couples TRBV7-3 to TRBJ2-1, with TRBD2 as a possible D gene (6 bases). Germline loops: CDR1 SGHTA, CDR2 FQGTGA. Trimming shortened V by 6 bases and J by 10 bases, and 28 bases separated the two germline ends. The length of the CDR3 is 17 residues. Complete variable domain (other parts from reference TRBV7-3 and TRBJ2-1): GAGVSQTPSNKVTEKGKYVELRCDPISGHTALYWYRQSLGQGPEFLIYFQGTGAADDSGLPNDRFFAVRPEGSVSTLKIQRTERGDSAVYLCASSPTMGLASPKEQFFGPGTRLTVL.

The rearrangement uses TRBV12-3 or TRBV12-4 and TRBJ1-5, with D maybe TRBD1 (6 bases). The CDR3 length is 13 residues. Trimming took off 6 bases at V and 7 bases at J, with 13 bases between the two ends. The CDR3 is CASRENTGQPQHF. CDR3 nucleotide sequence: TGTGCCAGCAGAGAAAACACAGGGCAGCCCCAGCATTTT.

The chain uses TRBV28 and TRBJ1-3; a weak D match, TRBD1 (6 bases). CDR1 is MDHEN and CDR2 is SYDVKM in the germline V gene. With 10 bases removed from V and 0 bases from J, the gap between germline ends came to 10 bases. The CDR3 sequence is 13 residues long. CDR3 bases: TGTGCCACTCAGGACAGCTCTGGAAACACCATATATTTT. The encoded protein is CATQDSSGNTIYF.

This clone was counted between two and nine times. As DNA, the CDR3 is TGTGCCAGCAGCCCGACAGGCAACATCTATGGCTACACCTTC. Its translation is CASSPTGNIYGYTF. The chain joins TRBV3-1 (or the pseudogene TRBV3-2) to TRBJ1-2; weak D call: TRBD1 (6 bases). Germline values: CDR1 LGHDT, CDR2 YNNKEL (reference sequence). Trimming took 4 bases from V and 4 from J, leaving 13 bases between them. This CDR3 comprises 14 residues.

This clone was seen a handful of times. The chain employs TRBV2 and TRBJ1-4; no reliable D call. The CDR3 loop spans 13 amino acids. The V end lost 4 bases, the J end lost 3 bases, and 6 bases lay between the germline ends. The germline V gene encodes CDR1 SNHLY and CDR2 FYNNEI. CDR3 coding DNA: TGTGCCAGCAGTGTGAGGTCTAATGAAAAACTGTTTTTT. Protein product: CASSVRSNEKLFF.

The chain has TRBV27 and TRBJ2-6, with a weak D call TRBD1 (5 bases). CDR1 MNHEY and CDR2 SMNVEV come from the germline V gene (reference sequence). This CDR3 has 15 residues. V was shortened by 5 bases and J by 0 bases, with 8 bases between the two germline ends. CDR3 loop: CASSPRGSGANVLTF. The CDR3 DNA is TGTGCCAGCAGTCCAAGGGGCTCTGGGGCCAACGTCCTGACTTTC.

The table lists this clone with a count of one. The genes are TRBV10-1 and TRBJ2-1; 7 bases match TRBD2. Germline V gene sequence: CDR1 WNHNN, CDR2 SYGVQD (reference sequence). The CDR3 has 15 amino acids. J lost 5 bases, V lost 3 bases, and 7 bases had no gene match. The CDR3: CASSDGLGTNNEQFF. In DNA, the CDR3 is TGCGCCAGCAGTGATGGTTTGGGGACTAACAATGAGCAGTTCTTC.

The V and J genes are TRBV5-1 and TRBJ2-1; D not resolved. Between the trimmed V and J ends, which lost 0 bases and 9 bases, there was a span of 4 bases. The germline CDR1 and CDR2 sequences are SGHRS and YFSETQ. This CDR3 spans 11 amino acids. The CDR3 bases are TGCGCCAGCAGCTTGGAGCGTGAGCAGTTCTTC. Translating it yields CASSLEREQFF.

A few counts support this clone. This rearrangement joins TRBV7-7 to TRBJ1-3, with 9 bases lining up with TRBD1. Germline CDR1 reads SSHAT; CDR2 reads FNYEAQ (reference sequence). The CDR3 length is 13 residues. J gave up 7 bases and V 4 bases, and 2 bases lay outside the gene matches. CDR3 in DNA: TGTGCCAGCAGCTCCGACAGGGGGAACACCATATATTTT. Encoded protein: CASSSDRGNTIYF.

The rearrangement links TRBV27 to TRBJ2-1, with 8 positions matching TRBD2. V shed 7 bases, J shed 6 bases, and the junction held 11 bases outside the gene matches. Germline V CDR1 and CDR2: MNHEY, SMNVEV (reference sequence). The CDR3 consists of 15 residues. CDR3 sequence: CASTRRSGMGNEQFF. As DNA, the CDR3 is TGTGCCAGCACCAGACGTAGCGGGATGGGCAATGAGCAGTTCTTC.